Included here is one TCR beta chain sequence, with context. The data stem from a study of blood T cell repertoires in COVID-19. Germline loops: CDR1 GTSNPN, CDR2 SVGIG (reference sequence). This CDR3 is 12 amino acids long. V lost 5 bases and J 1 base, leaving 8 bases between the germline ends. In the original workflow: Estimated nucleated cell counts came from reference gene primer amplification. TCRdb keeps only in-frame clones here, not all; method: immunoSEQ multiplex PCR. The V and J calls and clone size were taken over from that table, and D and trimming were inferred from the DNA. The repertoire consists of about 170,000 clones, with around 84% occurring once and the leading ten covering about 14%. The Seattle patients joined while their infection was active and were tracked longitudinally afterward.

The sequence derives from a woman between 65 and 79 years old with COVID-19, enrolled during active disease. Specimen: peripheral blood. The V and J genes are TRBV30 and TRBJ1-1; D gene unclear. The CDR3 region has the DNA TGTGCCTGGCAAATCCCGAACACTGAAGCTTTCTTT. Protein product: CAWQIPNTEAFF.